A single sample is the source of the 28 T cell receptor beta chains below, sequenced in a study of T cell repertoires in cytomegalovirus infection. Which antigens these TCRs recognize remains unknown. From the reads, TCRdb called clonotypes with MiXCR, one entry per CDR3 protein. This table holds about 85,000 distinct CDR3 sequences, roughly 44% found once. The specimen comprised CD8+ T cells from cultured PBMCs, sampled from culture after CMV antigen stimulation. These receptors all stem from a human donor in good health (CMV status not recorded). Some clones in this sample may be carry-over from other donors' samples.

V and J are TRBV10-2 and TRBJ1-2, with TRBD1 identical over 7 bases. V lost 3 bases to trimming and J lost 3 bases; unmatched junction nucleotides: 7. The CDR3 is 15 amino acids. CDR1 and CDR2 (germline): WSHSY, SAAADI. The chain's CDR3 is CASSDGTANHYGYTF. The CDR3 DNA reads TGCGCCAGCAGTGACGGGACAGCGAATCACTATGGCTACACCTTC.

This chain joins TRBV6-5 and TRBJ1-1, with D uncertain. The germline V gene encodes CDR1 MNHEY and CDR2 SVGAGI. The CDR3 is 14 amino acids. Trimming pared 0 bases from V and 6 bases from J, leaving 11 bases between. CDR3 DNA: TGTGCCAGCAGTTACTCGAAAAGAACGCCTGAAGCTTTCTTT. It specifies CASSYSKRTPEAFF.

This sequence joins TRBV4-1 and TRBJ1-1, with 11 bases identical to TRBD1. The ends lost 3 bases at V and 3 bases at J; junction bases unmatched: 3. CDR1 and CDR2 from the germline V gene are MGHRA and YSYEKL. This CDR3 is 15 amino acids long. Here the CDR3 reads CASSQRDRGDTEAFF. The DNA for the CDR3 is TGCGCCAGCAGCCAGAGGGACAGGGGGGACACTGAAGCTTTCTTT.

This clonotype has only a few counts. The chain combines TRBV7-6 with TRBJ2-7; TRBD1 aligns across 11 bases. J gave up 2 bases and V 1 base, and 4 bases lay outside the gene matches. The CDR3 spans 16 residues. Germline CDR1 reads SGHVS; CDR2 reads FNYEAQ. DNA for the CDR3: TGTGCCAGCAGCTTAGATGGGGACAGGGGGACCTACGAGCAGTACTTC. It translates to CASSLDGDRGTYEQYF.

This clonotype was detected many times. The chain links TRBV7-8 to TRBJ2-3; D is possibly TRBD1 (5 bases). The ends were cut back, 0 bases at V and 4 bases at J, with 11 bases in the middle. The germline V gene encodes CDR1 SGHVS and CDR2 FQNEAQ. CDR3 length: 15 residues. CDR3 residues: CASSLAQGLADTQYF. The CDR3 DNA is TGTGCCAGCAGCTTAGCGCAGGGATTGGCAGATACGCAGTATTTT.

The V gene is TRBV7-9, the J gene TRBJ2-1; 11 nucleotides line up with TRBD2. The CDR3 covers 16 residues. Germline CDR1 is SEHNR and CDR2 is FQNEAQ (reference sequence). The V segment lost 2 bases and the J segment 8 bases; nucleotides outside the gene matches: 8. CDR3 coding DNA: TGTGCCAGCAGCTTAAAGGTACTAGCGGGAGACCATGAGCAGTTCTTC. Translated: CASSLKVLAGDHEQFF.

This clonotype was observed a few times. The V call is TRBV5-4, the J call TRBJ2-2; the match to TRBD2 covers 12 bases. The germline gives CDR1 SGHNT, CDR2 YYREEE (reference sequence). This CDR3 contains 16 residues. V lost 2 bases to trimming and J lost 6 bases; unmatched junction nucleotides: 5. The DNA for the CDR3 is TGTGCCAGCAGCTTCCTAGCGGGAGGGCCCCCCGGGGAGCTGTTTTTT. Protein: CASSFLAGGPPGELFF.

This clonotype was counted only a few times. The CDR3 DNA reads as TGTGCCAGCAGCTCCCCCCCCGGACAGGGGGCTAACACCGGGGAGCTGTTTTTT. It yields the protein CASSSPPGQGANTGELFF. The chain joins TRBV7-9 to TRBJ2-2, with 11 positions matching TRBD1. This CDR3 region has 18 residues. Germline V gene data show CDR1 as SEHNR and CDR2 as FQNEAQ (reference sequence). Unmatched junction bases numbered 9, after V lost 4 bases and J lost 2 bases.

The chain combines TRBV15 with TRBJ2-2; D assignment may be TRBD1 or TRBD2 (5 bases each). The CDR3 loop spans 13 amino acids. V was cut by 7 bases and J by 5 bases, with 11 bases left in between. In germline, CDR1 is LNHNV, CDR2 YYDKDF (reference sequence). The CDR3 sequence: CATTLGATGELFF. Written as DNA, the CDR3 is TGTGCCACCACCCTCGGGGCAACCGGGGAGCTGTTTTTT. Based on the CDR3 plus reference TRBV15 and TRBJ2-2, the full variable domain is DAMVIQNPRYQVTQFGKPVTLSCSQTLNHNVMYWYQQKSSQAPKLLFHYYDKDFNNEADTPDNFQSRRPNTSFCFLDIRSPGLGDTAMYLCATTLGATGELFFGEGSRLTVL.

At least ten counts were recorded for this clonotype. This rearrangement joins TRBV6-4 to TRBJ2-1, with 10 bases that match TRBD2. J gave up 10 bases and V 2 bases, and 2 bases lay outside the gene matches. The length of the CDR3 is 13 residues. Germline CDR1 and CDR2: MRHNA and SNTAGT. CDR3 in amino acids: CASSDASGGEQFF. Here the CDR3 DNA reads TGTGCCAGCAGTGACGCTAGCGGGGGCGAGCAGTTCTTC.

This clonotype was seen many times. The genes are TRBV7-2 and TRBJ2-6, with a tentative D call TRBD2 (6 bases). The CDR3 covers 18 residues. Germline loops: CDR1 SGHTA, CDR2 FQGNSA. V shed 6 bases and J shed 0 bases, with 18 bases lying between them. CDR3 in amino acids: CASSFPRDGSSGANVLTF. The CDR3 bases are TGTGCCAGCAGTTTCCCCCGGGACGGGAGCTCTGGGGCCAACGTCCTGACTTTC.

This clonotype was seen once. The rearrangement links TRBV7-9 to TRBJ1-5; D might be TRBD1 (6 bases). The V and J ends lost 4 bases and 7 bases respectively, with 17 bases between them. The germline V gene has CDR1 SEHNR and CDR2 FQNEAQ (reference sequence). The CDR3 has 15 residues. The CDR3 loop reads CASSSSGTPRQPQHF. CDR3 in DNA: TGTGCCAGCAGCTCCAGCGGGACACCAAGACAGCCCCAGCATTTT.

To note about this clonotype: Germline is not matched at one junction end, which may reflect a read error. As DNA, the CDR3 is TGTCCCAGCACTCCCACCCAACTAGACTACCAACAGTACTTC. Its translation: CPSTPTQLDYQQYF. V is TRBV28 and J is TRBJ2-7; a weak D match, TRBD2 (5 bases). The CDR3 covers 14 residues. Germline assignment: CDR1 MDHEN and CDR2 SYDVKM.

To note about this clonotype: At one end the junction does not follow the germline gene, possibly because of a read error. The chain employs TRBV7-9 and TRBJ2-5; perhaps D is TRBD1 or TRBD2 (5 bases each). The CDR3 length is 12 residues. In germline, CDR1 is SEHNR, CDR2 FQNEAQ (reference sequence). CDR3 residues: CASSSLGETLYF. The CDR3, as DNA: TGTGCCAGCAGCTCCTTGGGGGAGACCCTGTACTTC.

The chain employs TRBV6-6 and TRBJ2-3, with D perhaps TRBD2 (5 bases). CDR1 is MNHNY, CDR2 SVGAGI, per germline (reference sequence). The CDR3 sequence is 14 residues long. With 5 bases removed from V and 2 bases from J, the gap between germline ends came to 11 bases. Here the CDR3 reads CASSRPGDTDTQYF. CDR3 in DNA: TGTGCCAGCAGTCGGCCCGGGGACACAGATACGCAGTATTTT.

The V gene is TRBV28, the J gene TRBJ2-4, with 8 bases matching TRBD2. CDR1 MDHEN and CDR2 SYDVKM come from the germline V gene. This CDR3 has 16 residues. The V and J ends lost 5 bases and 8 bases, in that order; junction bases with no gene match: 14. In nucleotides, the CDR3 is TGTGCCAGCAGTCCTCAGGGGTTTTCGCGGGGGGACATTCAGTACTTC. This sequence encodes CASSPQGFSRGDIQYF.

This clonotype was counted only a few times. V is TRBV7-8 and J is TRBJ2-5; D perhaps matches TRBD1 (6 bases). Trimming pared 11 bases from V and 0 bases from J, leaving 13 bases between. From germline, CDR1 is SGHVS and CDR2 FQNEAQ. This CDR3 comprises 13 residues. The CDR3 loop reads CAPGGTNQETQYF. In DNA form, the CDR3 reads TGTGCCCCGGGTGGGACAAACCAAGAGACCCAGTACTTC.

The V call is TRBV6-6, the J call TRBJ2-1; D gene uncertain. Germline V gene sequence: CDR1 MNHNY, CDR2 SVGAGI (reference sequence). This CDR3 comprises 14 residues. V was shortened by 6 bases and J by 3 bases, with 12 bases between the two germline ends. The CDR3 DNA reads TGTGCCAGCAGGCTAGGATCTTACTACAATGAGCAGTTCTTC. It specifies CASRLGSYYNEQFF.

The table lists this clonotype with a few counts. V is TRBV28 and J is TRBJ2-1; maybe TRBD2 (6 bases). Germline CDR1 and CDR2: MDHEN and SYDVKM. The CDR3 is made up of 15 amino acids. Trimming cost V 6 bases and J 6 bases, with 18 bases left between them. The DNA of the CDR3 is TGTGCCAGCAGCCGTTTAGCGGAAGCCCCCAATGAGCAGTTCTTC. This translates into CASSRLAEAPNEQFF.

This chain connects TRBV12-3 or TRBV12-4 to TRBJ1-4, with TRBD1 as a possible D gene (6 bases). Trimming cost V 3 bases and J 6 bases, with 14 bases left between them. The CDR3 loop spans 15 amino acids. CDR3 sequence (DNA): TGTGCCAGCAGTTTCTCGGGGGCGAGGGATGAAAAACTGTTTTTT. Its translation is CASSFSGARDEKLFF.

V and J are TRBV7-8 and TRBJ1-6; no definite D call. Germline assignment: CDR1 SGHVS and CDR2 FQNEAQ. CDR3 length equals 16 residues. Trimming cost V 4 bases and J 0 bases, with 10 bases left between them. The CDR3 sequence: CASSYYSPSYNSPLHF. CDR3 nucleotide sequence: TGTGCCAGCAGCTACTACTCACCCTCCTATAATTCACCCCTCCACTTT.

The genes are TRBV11-1 and TRBJ1-4; D not resolved. Per germline, CDR1 SGHAT and CDR2 FQDESV (reference sequence). Trimming stripped 3 bases from V and 4 bases from J, with 9 bases between. This CDR3 comprises 14 residues. As DNA, the CDR3 is TGTGCCAGCAGCTTGACCGGGGTTAATGAAAAACTGTTTTTT. Its protein product is CASSLTGVNEKLFF.

This clonotype was detected a few times. The rearrangement links TRBV11-2 to TRBJ1-1; D is undetermined. The CDR3 has 14 residues. Trimming left V 5 bases short and J 5 bases short, with 15 bases between. Germline CDR1 reads SGHAT; CDR2 reads FQNNGV. CDR3 sequence: CASSRASSGTEAFF. CDR3 coding DNA: TGTGCCAGCAGCCGTGCGTCCTCGGGGACTGAAGCTTTCTTT.

The chain links TRBV7-8 to TRBJ2-2; 10 bases are shared with TRBD2. Losses at the gene ends were 0 bases for V and 6 bases for J; bases not matched to a gene: 4. CDR1 and CDR2 (germline): SGHVS, FQNEAQ. The CDR3 runs 16 residues. CDR3 in DNA: TGTGCCAGCAGCTTAGCCCTAGCGGGAGTGGCCGGGGAGCTGTTTTTT. Its protein is CASSLALAGVAGELFF. The variable domain in full, completed from reference TRBV7-8 and TRBJ2-2, reads GAGVSQSPRYKVAKRGQDVALRCDPISGHVSLFWYQQALGQGPEFLTYFQNEAQLDKSGLPSDRFFAERPEGSVSTLKIQRTQQEDSAVYLCASSLALAGVAGELFFGEGSRLTVL.

The chain joins TRBV7-2 to TRBJ1-2; D ambiguous. In germline, CDR1 is SGHTA, CDR2 FQGNSA. The V gene lost 3 bases and the J gene lost 7 bases, with 12 bases spanning the gap. The CDR3 runs to 13 residues. The chain's CDR3 is CASSFRMVSGYTF. The CDR3 DNA sequence: TGTGCCAGCAGCTTTAGGATGGTCAGTGGCTACACCTTC.

Here the CDR3 reads CASTFGQLNEQFF. DNA for the CDR3: TGTGCCAGCACCTTCGGACAGCTCAATGAGCAGTTCTTC. The chain joins TRBV7-9 to TRBJ2-1; perhaps TRBD1 as D (6 bases). The CDR3 extends over 13 amino acids. Per the germline V gene, CDR1 is SEHNR and CDR2 is FQNEAQ (reference sequence). The V and J ends lost 7 bases and 6 bases respectively, with 13 bases between them.

This chain uses TRBV7-9 with TRBJ1-5; D gene unclear. V was trimmed by 3 bases and J by 2 bases, leaving 5 bases between them. The CDR3 runs 13 residues. CDR1 and CDR2 from the germline V gene are SEHNR and FQNEAQ (reference sequence). The CDR3 protein is CASSFEGNQPQHF. CDR3 coding DNA: TGTGCCAGCAGCTTTGAGGGCAATCAGCCCCAGCATTTT.

In its sample, this clonotype was seen once. The chain joins TRBV28 to TRBJ2-7, with D uncertain. CDR1 is MDHEN, CDR2 SYDVKM, per germline. The CDR3 length is 16 residues. Trimming took 6 bases from V and 0 from J, leaving 18 bases between them. CDR3 sequence: CASRTIRRVTSYEQYF. As DNA, the CDR3 is TGTGCCAGCAGGACGATCAGACGGGTAACCTCCTACGAGCAGTACTTC.